The T cell receptor beta chain under discussion was sequenced for a study of cytomegalovirus exposure and HLA in healthy donors. Background on the study: A preliminary data release comprised around 90 million unique TCRs obtained from HLA-typed donors.

Primers included in the PCR were 60 Vbeta and 13 Jbeta primers. Profiling relied on immunoSEQ multiplex PCR, and the TCRdb table lists in-frame clones only, not all of them. The sample carries roughly 87,000 clones, more than 75% recorded once. Sequences were obtained from PBMCs. The receptor was isolated from a woman between 40 and 55 years old in good health and CMV-seropositive.

This CDR3 reads CASSLRGTSGSEQFF. CDR3 bases: TGTGCCAGCAGTTTGAGAGGGACTAGCGGTAGTGAGCAGTTCTTC. The chain is built from TRBV27 and TRBJ2-1; 11 positions match TRBD2. Losses at the gene ends were 3 bases for V and 9 bases for J; bases not matched to a gene: 7. There are 15 residues in the CDR3. The V gene's germline CDR1 is MNHEY and CDR2 SMNVEV (reference sequence).